This T cell receptor beta chain was recorded in a study of control samples from healthy donors and cancer patients. Some clones are missing from TCRdb's copy, which holds only in-frame ones; the method was immunoSEQ multiplex PCR. The sample lists roughly 83,000 clones; 82% were seen once. After removal of 8 bases from V and 2 bases from J, the junction contained 4 bases not matched to a gene. In germline, CDR1 is KGHSH, CDR2 LQKENI. There are 14 residues in the CDR3. Input material: blood. The chain links TRBV18 to TRBJ1-5, with TRBD1 identical over 9 bases. The TCR originated in a woman aged 60-75 years in good health. For the CDR3, the DNA is TGTGCCAGCCGACAGGGGGTCGGCAATCAGCCCCAGCATTTT. It translates to CASRQGVGNQPQHF. Using reference TRBV18 and TRBJ1-5 for the parts outside the CDR3, the full variable domain is NAGVMQNPRHLVRRRGQEARLRCSPMKGHSHVYWYRQLPEEGLKFMVYLQKENIIDESGMPKERFSAEFPKEGPSILRIQQVVRGDSAAYFCASRQGVGNQPQHFGDGTRLSIL.